One sample yielded the 7 T cell receptor beta chains listed below, sequenced in a study of T cells after yellow fever vaccination. Each CDR3 protein gets one entry after TCRdb re-called the 5' RACE reads with MiXCR. In the table there are about 400,000 distinct CDR3 sequences, more than 9% of which are singletons. Sequenced material: PBMCs, taken on the day of the first yellow fever vaccination. The source of these receptors is a young man who received the YFV17D yellow fever vaccine.

This sequence joins TRBV20-1 and TRBJ2-5, with D perhaps TRBD1 (6 bases). CDR3 length: 14 amino acids. Germline V gene sequence: CDR1 DFQATT, CDR2 SNEGSKA (reference sequence). With 5 bases removed from V and 5 bases from J, the gap between germline ends came to 18 bases. In DNA form, the CDR3 reads TGCAGTGCTGTTGGGGGAACTAGGGGGGAGACCCAGTACTTC. Encoded protein: CSAVGGTRGETQYF.

In its sample, this clonotype was seen a few times. The rearrangement links TRBV7-2 to TRBJ2-5; D perhaps matches TRBD2 (6 bases). There are 15 residues in the CDR3. V was clipped by 10 bases and J by 1 base, with 19 bases between them. Per germline, CDR1 SGHTA and CDR2 FQGNSA. The CDR3 DNA reads TGTGCCACACTTAAGATAGCGGCGCTCCAAGAGACCCAGTACTTC. Translation gives CATLKIAALQETQYF.

The CDR3, as DNA: TGCGCCAGCAGCCAAGAAGCCAGCTCCTACGAGCAGTACTTC. Translation: CASSQEASSYEQYF. V and J are TRBV4-3 and TRBJ2-7; unclear D gene. V lost 0 bases, J lost 0 bases, and 6 bases lay in between. CDR3 length: 14 amino acids. The germline V gene encodes CDR1 LGHNA and CDR2 YSLEER.

This clonotype came up many times. The chain employs TRBV12-3 or TRBV12-4 and TRBJ2-5; tentatively, D is TRBD2 (5 bases). The V gene lost 3 bases and the J gene lost 3 bases, with 11 bases spanning the gap. The CDR3 runs to 14 residues. The CDR3 DNA reads as TGTGCCAGCAGTTTTTCGGGATCCGAAGAGACCCAGTACTTC. Translated: CASSFSGSEETQYF.

This clonotype was seen many times. The rearrangement uses TRBV20-1 and TRBJ2-5; D tentatively fits TRBD1 or TRBD2 (5 bases each). Germline lookup yields CDR1 DFQATT and CDR2 SNEGSKA (reference sequence). There are 12 residues in the CDR3. The V end was cut by 5 bases, the J end by 0 bases, with 7 bases between. DNA for the CDR3: TGCAGTGCTCGGGACCACCAAGAGACCCAGTACTTC. It encodes CSARDHQETQYF.

This chain uses TRBV7-9 with TRBJ2-5, with D possibly TRBD1 on 5 matching bases. CDR1 and CDR2 (germline): SEHNR, FQNEAQ (reference sequence). This CDR3 has 13 residues. V lost 5 bases, J lost 2 bases, and 9 bases lay in between. CDR3 nucleotide sequence: TGTGCCAGCAGCCAAAGACAGCAAGAGACCCAGTACTTC. Its translation: CASSQRQQETQYF.

The chain joins TRBV11-2 to TRBJ2-1; 10 nucleotides agree with TRBD2. This CDR3 contains 15 residues. Germline-derived CDR1 and CDR2 are SGHAT and FQNNGV. The J segment lost 9 bases and the V segment lost 1 base, leaving 6 bases of the junction unmatched. CDR3 loop: CASSLVGSGGFEQFF. CDR3 DNA: TGTGCCAGCAGCTTAGTGGGTAGCGGGGGGTTTGAGCAGTTCTTC. The full variable domain, its missing parts supplied by reference TRBV11-2 and TRBJ2-1, is EAGVAQSPRYKIIEKRQSVAFWCNPISGHATLYWYQQILGQGPKLLIQFQNNGVVDDSQLPKDRFSAERLKGVDSTLKIQPAKLEDSAVYLCASSLVGSGGFEQFFGPGTRLTVL.